The T cell receptor (beta chain) described here comes from a study of blood T cell repertoires in COVID-19. Across the whole study: The cDNA or gDNA used as material had been derived from T cells, B-cell-depleted T cells, or PBMCs.

Per germline, CDR1 GTSNPN and CDR2 SVGIG (reference sequence). CDR3 length: 13 amino acids. Per the original methods: Amplification of reference gene primers was used by the study to estimate nucleated cell counts. Profiling relied on immunoSEQ multiplex PCR, and the TCRdb table lists in-frame clones only, not all of them. V and J calls and clone size are as listed in that table; D and trimming were resolved from the DNA. The data show roughly 220,000 clones, 80% to 90% seen once. Turning to this clone: A read error may account for a junction end that differs from germline.

The sample was peripheral blood. The TCR sequence derives from a woman aged 55-70 years who had recovered from COVID-19. The chain employs TRBV30 and TRBJ2-1, with 7 bases fitting TRBD2. The CDR3 loop reads CAWIPKFAGVTLF. The DNA of the CDR3 is TGTGCCTGGATACCCAAGTTTGCGGGGGTGACTCTCTTC.